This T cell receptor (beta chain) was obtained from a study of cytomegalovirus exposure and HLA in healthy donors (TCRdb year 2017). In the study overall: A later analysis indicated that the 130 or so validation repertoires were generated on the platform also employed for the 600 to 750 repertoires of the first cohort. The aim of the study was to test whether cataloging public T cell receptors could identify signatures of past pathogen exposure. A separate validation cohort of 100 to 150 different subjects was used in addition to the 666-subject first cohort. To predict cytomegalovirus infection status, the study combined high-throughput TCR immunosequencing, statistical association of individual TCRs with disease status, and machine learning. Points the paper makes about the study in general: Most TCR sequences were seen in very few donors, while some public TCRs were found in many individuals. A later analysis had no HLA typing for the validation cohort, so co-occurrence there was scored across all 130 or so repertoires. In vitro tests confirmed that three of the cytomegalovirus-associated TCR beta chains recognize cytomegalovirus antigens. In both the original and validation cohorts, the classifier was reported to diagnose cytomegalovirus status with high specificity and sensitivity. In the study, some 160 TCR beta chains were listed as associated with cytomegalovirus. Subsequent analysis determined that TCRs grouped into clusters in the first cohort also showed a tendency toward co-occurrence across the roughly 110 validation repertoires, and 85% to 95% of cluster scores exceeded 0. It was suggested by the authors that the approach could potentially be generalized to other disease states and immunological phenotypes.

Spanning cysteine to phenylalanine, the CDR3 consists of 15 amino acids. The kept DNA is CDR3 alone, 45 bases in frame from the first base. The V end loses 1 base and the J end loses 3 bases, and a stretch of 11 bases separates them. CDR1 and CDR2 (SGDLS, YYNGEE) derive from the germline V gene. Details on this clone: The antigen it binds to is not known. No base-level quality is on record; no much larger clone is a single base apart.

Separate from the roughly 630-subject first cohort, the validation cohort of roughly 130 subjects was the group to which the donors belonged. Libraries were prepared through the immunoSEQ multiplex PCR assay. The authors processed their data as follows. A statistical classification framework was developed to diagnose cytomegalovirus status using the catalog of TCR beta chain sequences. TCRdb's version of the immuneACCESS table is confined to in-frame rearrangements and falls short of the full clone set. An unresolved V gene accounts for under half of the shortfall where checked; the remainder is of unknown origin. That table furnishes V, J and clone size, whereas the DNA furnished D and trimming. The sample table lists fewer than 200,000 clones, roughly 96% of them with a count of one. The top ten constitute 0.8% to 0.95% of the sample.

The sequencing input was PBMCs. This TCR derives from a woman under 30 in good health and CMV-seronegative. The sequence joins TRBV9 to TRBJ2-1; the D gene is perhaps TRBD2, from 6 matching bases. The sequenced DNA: TGTGCCAGCAGCGTACGGGACTCTTTCTACAATGAGCAGTTCTTC. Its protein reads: CASSVRDSFYNEQFF.